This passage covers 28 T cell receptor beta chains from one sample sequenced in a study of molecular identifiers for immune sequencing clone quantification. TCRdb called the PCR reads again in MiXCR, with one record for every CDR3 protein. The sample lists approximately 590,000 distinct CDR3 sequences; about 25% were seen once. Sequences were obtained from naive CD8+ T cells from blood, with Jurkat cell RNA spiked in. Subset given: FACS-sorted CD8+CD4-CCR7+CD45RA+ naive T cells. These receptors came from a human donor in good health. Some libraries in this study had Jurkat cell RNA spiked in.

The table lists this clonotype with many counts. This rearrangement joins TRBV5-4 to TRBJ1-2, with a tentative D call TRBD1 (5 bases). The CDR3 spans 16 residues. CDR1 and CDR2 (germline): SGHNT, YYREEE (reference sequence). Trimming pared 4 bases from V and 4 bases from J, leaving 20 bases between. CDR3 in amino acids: CASSRMDIPLSYGYTF. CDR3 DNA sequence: TGTGCCAGCAGCCGGATGGACATTCCACTCTCCTATGGCTACACCTTC.

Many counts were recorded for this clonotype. CDR3 in amino acids: CASRVGAVEAFF. The CDR3 region has the DNA TGTGCCAGCAGAGTTGGAGCCGTCGAAGCTTTCTTT. The chain carries TRBV2 and TRBJ1-1; the D is unclear. CDR3 size: 12 residues. From germline, CDR1 is SNHLY and CDR2 FYNNEI. The germline V and J ends were trimmed by 6 bases and 8 bases, with 13 bases remaining between them.

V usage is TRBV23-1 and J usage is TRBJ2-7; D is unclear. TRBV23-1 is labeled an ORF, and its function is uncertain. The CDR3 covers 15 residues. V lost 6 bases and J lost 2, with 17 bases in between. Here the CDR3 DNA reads TGCGCCAGCAGCCCACCCGGGCCGGCGACCTACGAGCAGTACTTC. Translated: CASSPPGPATYEQYF.

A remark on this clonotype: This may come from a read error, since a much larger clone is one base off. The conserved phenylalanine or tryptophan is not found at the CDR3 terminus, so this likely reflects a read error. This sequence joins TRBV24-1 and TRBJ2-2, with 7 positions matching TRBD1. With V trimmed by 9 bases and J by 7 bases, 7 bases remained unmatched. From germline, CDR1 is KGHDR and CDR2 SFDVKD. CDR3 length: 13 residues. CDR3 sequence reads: CATYDRVSGELFS. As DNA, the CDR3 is TGTGCCACCTACGACAGGGTGAGCGGGGAGCTGTTTTCT.

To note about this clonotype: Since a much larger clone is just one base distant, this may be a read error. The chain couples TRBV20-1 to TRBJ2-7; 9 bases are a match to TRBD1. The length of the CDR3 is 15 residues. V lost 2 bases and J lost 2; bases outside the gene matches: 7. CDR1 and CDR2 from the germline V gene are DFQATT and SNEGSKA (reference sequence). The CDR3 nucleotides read TGCAGTGCTAGAAATCGGGACAGGGTCACCTACGAGCAGTACTTC. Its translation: CSARNRDRVTYEQYF.

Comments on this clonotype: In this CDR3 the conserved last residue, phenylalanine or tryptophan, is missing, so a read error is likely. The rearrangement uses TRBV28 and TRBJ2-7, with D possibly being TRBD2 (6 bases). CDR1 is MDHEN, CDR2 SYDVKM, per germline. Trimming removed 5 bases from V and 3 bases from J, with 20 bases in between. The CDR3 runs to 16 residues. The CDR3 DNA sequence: TGTGCCAGCAGTCGTATGGGGGGAGTTGCCGTCTACGAGCAGTACTCC. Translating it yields CASSRMGGVAVYEQYS.

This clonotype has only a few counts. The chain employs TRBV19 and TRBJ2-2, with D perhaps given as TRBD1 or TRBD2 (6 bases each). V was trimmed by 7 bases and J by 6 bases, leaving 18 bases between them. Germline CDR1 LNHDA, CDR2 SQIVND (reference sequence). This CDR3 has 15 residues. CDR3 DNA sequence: TGTGCCAGTAACAATATTGGGGGGCACCCCGGGGAGCTGTTTTTT. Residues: CASNNIGGHPGELFF.

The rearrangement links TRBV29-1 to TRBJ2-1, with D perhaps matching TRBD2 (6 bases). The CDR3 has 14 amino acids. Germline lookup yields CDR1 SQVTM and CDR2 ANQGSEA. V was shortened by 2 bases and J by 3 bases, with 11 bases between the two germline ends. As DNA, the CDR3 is TGCAGCGTTGAAACCAGCGGGTACTACAATGAGCAGTTCTTC. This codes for CSVETSGYYNEQFF.

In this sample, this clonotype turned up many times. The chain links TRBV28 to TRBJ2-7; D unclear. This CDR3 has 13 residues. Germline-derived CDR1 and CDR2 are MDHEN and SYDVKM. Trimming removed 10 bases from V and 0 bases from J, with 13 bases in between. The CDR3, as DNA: TGTGCCACCACCCGGGCCAGCTCCTACGAGCAGTACTTC. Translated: CATTRASSYEQYF.

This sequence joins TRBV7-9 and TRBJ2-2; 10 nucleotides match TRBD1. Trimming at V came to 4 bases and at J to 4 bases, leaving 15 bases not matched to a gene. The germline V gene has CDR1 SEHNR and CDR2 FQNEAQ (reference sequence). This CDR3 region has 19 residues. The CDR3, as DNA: TGTGCCAGCAGCTCCCCGGACGCCGACAGGGGGCTGGGCACCGGGGAGCTGTTTTTT. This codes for CASSSPDADRGLGTGELFF. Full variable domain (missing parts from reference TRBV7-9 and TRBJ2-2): DTGVSQNPRHKITKRGQNVTFRCDPISEHNRLYWYRQTLGQGPEFLTYFQNEAQLEKSRLLSDRFSAERPKGSFSTLEIQRTEQGDSAMYLCASSSPDADRGLGTGELFFGEGSRLTVL.

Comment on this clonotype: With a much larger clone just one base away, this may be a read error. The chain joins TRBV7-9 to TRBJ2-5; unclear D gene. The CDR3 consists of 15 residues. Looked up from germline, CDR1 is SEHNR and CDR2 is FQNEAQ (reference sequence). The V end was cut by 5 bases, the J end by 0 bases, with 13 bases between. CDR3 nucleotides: TGTGCCAGCAGCATATACGCAGACCACCAAGAGACCCAGTACTTC. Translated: CASSIYADHQETQYF.

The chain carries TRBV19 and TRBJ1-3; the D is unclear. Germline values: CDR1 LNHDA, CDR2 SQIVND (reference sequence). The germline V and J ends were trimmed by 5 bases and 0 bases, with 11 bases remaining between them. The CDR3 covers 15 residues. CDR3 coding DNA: TGTGCCAGTAGTGCTAATAGGATCTCTGGAAACACCATATATTTT. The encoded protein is CASSANRISGNTIYF.

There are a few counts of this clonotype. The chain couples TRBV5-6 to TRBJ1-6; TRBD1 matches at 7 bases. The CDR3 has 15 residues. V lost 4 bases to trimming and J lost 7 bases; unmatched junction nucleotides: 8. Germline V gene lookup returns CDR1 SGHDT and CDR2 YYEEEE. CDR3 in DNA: TGTGCCAGCAGCATCTGGACAGGTCTAAATTCACCCCTCCACTTT. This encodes CASSIWTGLNSPLHF.

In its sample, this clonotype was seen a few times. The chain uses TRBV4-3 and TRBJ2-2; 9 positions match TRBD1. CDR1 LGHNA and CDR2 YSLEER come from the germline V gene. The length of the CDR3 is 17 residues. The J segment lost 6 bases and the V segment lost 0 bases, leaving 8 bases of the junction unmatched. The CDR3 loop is CASSQDVTGGASGELFF. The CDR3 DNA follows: TGCGCCAGCAGCCAAGACGTAACAGGGGGCGCGTCCGGGGAGCTGTTTTTT.

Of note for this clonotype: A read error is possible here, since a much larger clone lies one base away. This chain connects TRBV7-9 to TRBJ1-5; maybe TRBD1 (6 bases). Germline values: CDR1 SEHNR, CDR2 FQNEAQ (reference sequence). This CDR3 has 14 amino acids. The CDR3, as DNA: TGTGACAGCAGCTTAAGCGGGGGGCTCCAGCCCCAGCATTTT. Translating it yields CDSSLSGGLQPQHF.

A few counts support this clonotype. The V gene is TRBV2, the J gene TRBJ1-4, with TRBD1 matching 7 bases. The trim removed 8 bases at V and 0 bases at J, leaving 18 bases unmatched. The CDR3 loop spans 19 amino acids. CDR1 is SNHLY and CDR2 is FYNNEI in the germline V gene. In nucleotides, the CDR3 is TGTGCCAGCGAGGCGATAACCGGGACAGCGATTACAACTAATGAAAAACTGTTTTTT. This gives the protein CASEAITGTAITTNEKLFF.

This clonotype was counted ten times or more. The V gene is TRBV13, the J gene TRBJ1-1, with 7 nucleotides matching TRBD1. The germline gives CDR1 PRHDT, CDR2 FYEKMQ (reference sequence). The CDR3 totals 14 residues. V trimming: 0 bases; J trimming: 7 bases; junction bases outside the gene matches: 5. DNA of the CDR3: TGTGCCAGCAGCTTAGGACAGGGGCTCGTTGAAGCTTTCTTT. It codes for CASSLGQGLVEAFF. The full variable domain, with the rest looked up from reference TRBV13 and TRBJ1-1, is AAGVIQSPRHLIKEKRETATLKCYPIPRHDTVYWYQQGPGQDPQFLISFYEKMQSDKGSIPDRFSAQQFSDYHSELNMSSLELGDSALYFCASSLGQGLVEAFFGQGTRLTVV.

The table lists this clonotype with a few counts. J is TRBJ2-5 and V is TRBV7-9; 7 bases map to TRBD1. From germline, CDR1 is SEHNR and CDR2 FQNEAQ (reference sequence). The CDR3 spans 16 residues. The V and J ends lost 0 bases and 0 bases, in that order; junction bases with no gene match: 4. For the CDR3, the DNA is TGTGCCAGCAGCTTAGCGGGGACAGCTTACCAAGAGACCCAGTACTTC. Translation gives CASSLAGTAYQETQYF.

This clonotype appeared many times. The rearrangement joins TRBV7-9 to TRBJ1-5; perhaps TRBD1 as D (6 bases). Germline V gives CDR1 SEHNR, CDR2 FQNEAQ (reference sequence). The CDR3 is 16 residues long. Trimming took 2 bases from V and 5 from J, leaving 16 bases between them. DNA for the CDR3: TGTGCCAGCAGCTTATCAGTACAGGGACGGGATCAGCCCCAGCATTTT. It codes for CASSLSVQGRDQPQHF.

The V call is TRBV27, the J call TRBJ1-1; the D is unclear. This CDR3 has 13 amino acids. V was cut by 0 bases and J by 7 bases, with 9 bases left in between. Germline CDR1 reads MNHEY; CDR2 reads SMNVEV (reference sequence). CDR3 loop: CASSLSTKGEAFF. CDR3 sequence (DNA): TGTGCCAGCAGTTTATCGACGAAAGGTGAAGCTTTCTTT.

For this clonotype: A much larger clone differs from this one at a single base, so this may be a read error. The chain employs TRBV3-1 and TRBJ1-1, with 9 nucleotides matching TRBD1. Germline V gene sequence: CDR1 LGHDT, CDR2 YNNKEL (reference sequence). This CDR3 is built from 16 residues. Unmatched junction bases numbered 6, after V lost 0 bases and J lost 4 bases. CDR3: CASSQDRQGVSTEAFF. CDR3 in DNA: TGTGCCAGCAGCCAAGACCGACAGGGGGTGAGCACTGAAGCTTTCTTT.

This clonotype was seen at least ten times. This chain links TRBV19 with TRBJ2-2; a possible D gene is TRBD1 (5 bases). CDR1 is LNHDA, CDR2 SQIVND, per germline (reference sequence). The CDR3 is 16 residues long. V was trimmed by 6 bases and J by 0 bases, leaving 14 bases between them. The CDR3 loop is CASSPTDFSNTGELFF. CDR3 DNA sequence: TGTGCCAGTAGCCCGACAGATTTCTCGAACACCGGGGAGCTGTTTTTT.

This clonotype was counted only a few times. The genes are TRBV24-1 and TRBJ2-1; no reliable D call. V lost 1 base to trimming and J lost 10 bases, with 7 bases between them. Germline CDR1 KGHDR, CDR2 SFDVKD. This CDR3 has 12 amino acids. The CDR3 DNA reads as TGTGCCACCAGTGATTTTAGCAGAGAGCAGTTCTTC. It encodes CATSDFSREQFF.

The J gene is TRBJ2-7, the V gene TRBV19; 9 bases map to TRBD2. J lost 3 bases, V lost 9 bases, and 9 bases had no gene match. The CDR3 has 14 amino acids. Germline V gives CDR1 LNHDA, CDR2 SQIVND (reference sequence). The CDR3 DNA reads TGTGCCAGCAGCATCAGTAGCGGGAGCTACGAGCAGTACTTC. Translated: CASSISSGSYEQYF.

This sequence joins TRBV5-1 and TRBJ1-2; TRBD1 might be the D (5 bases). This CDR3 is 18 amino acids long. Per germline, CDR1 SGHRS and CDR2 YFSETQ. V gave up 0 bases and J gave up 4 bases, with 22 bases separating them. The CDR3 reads CASSLVAGLTDGGYGYTF. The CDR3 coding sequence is TGCGCCAGCAGCTTGGTAGCGGGGCTAACGGATGGGGGCTATGGCTACACCTTC.

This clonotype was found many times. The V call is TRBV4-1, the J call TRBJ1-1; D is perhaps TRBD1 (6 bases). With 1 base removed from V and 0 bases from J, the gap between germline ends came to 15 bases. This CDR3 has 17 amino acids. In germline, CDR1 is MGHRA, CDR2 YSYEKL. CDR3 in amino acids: CASSQGPPGQLNTEAFF. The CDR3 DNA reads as TGCGCCAGCAGCCAAGGGCCACCGGGACAATTGAACACTGAAGCTTTCTTT.

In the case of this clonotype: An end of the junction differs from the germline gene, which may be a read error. The CDR3 loop is CASNEGPGTTEKGSTGELFF. Here the CDR3 DNA reads TGTGCCAGCAATGAAGGGCCGGGGACGACAGAAAAAGGAAGCACCGGGGAGCTGTTTTTT. The V gene is TRBV2, the J gene TRBJ2-2, with D perhaps given as TRBD1 or TRBD2 (5 bases each). CDR1 is SNHLY, CDR2 FYNNEI, per germline. The CDR3 spans 20 residues.

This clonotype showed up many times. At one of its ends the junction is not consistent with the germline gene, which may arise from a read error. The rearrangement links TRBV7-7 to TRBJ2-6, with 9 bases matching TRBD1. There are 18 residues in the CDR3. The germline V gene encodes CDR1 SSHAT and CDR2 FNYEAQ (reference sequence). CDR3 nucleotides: TGTGCTAGCAGTGCCGGGACAGGGCTGCCATCTGGGGCCAACGTCCTGACTTTC. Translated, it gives CASSAGTGLPSGANVLTF.